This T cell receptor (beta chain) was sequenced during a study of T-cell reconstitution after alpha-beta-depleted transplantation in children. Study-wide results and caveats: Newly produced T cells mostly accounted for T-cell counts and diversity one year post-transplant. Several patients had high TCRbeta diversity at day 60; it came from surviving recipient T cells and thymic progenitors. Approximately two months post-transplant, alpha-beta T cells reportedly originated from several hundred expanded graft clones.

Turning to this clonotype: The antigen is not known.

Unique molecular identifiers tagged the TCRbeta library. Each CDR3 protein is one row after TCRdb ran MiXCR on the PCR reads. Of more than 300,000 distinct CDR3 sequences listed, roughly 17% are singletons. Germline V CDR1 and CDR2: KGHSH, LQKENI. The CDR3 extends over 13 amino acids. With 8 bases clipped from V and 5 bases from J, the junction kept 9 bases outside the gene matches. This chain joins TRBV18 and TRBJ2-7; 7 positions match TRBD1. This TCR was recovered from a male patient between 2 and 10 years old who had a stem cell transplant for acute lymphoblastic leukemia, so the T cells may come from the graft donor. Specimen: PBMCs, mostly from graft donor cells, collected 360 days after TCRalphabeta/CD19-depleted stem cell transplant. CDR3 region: CASPLRQGDEQYF. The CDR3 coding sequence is TGTGCCAGCCCCCTAAGACAGGGAGACGAGCAGTACTTC.